The entry that follows covers one TCR beta chain sequence. This entry comes from a study of control samples from healthy donors and cancer patients. Assay used: immunoSEQ multiplex PCR; TCRdb lists only in-frame clones, some missing. The sample includes about 120,000 clones, 88% of them seen just once. The origin of this receptor is a woman in her 70s in good health. Sequences were obtained from blood.

The CDR3 protein is CASSLSQNSPLHF. As DNA, the CDR3 is TGTGCCAGCAGTTTATCGCAGAATTCACCCCTCCACTTT. The rearrangement uses TRBV27 and TRBJ1-6; D unclear. Germline CDR1 MNHEY, CDR2 SMNVEV (reference sequence). Trimming removed 0 bases from V and 7 bases from J, with 4 bases in between. This CDR3 comprises 13 residues.